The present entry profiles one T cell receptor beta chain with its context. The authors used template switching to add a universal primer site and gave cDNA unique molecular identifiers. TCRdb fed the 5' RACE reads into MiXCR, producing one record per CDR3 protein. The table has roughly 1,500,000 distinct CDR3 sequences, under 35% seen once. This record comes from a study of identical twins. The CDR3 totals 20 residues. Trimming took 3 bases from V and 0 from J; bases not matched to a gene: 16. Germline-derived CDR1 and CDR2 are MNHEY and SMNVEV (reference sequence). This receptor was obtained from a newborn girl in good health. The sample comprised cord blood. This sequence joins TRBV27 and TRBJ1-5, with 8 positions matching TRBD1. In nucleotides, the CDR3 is TGTGCCAGCAGTTTCCCATCCCCGACAGGGGCCTCCTATAGCAATCAGCCCCAGCATTTT. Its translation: CASSFPSPTGASYSNQPQHF.